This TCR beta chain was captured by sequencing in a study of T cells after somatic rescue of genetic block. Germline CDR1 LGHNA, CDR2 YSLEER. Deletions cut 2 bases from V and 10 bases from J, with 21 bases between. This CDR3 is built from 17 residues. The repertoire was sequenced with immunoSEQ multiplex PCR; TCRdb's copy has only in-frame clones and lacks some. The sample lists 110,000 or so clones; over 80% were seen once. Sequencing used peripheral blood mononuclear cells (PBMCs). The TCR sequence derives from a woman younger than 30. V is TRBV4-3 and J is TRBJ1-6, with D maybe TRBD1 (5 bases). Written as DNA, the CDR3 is TGCGCCAGCAGCCAAATTTCGACCGGGCAGCGGGGGTCACCCCTCCACTTT. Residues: CASSQISTGQRGSPLHF.